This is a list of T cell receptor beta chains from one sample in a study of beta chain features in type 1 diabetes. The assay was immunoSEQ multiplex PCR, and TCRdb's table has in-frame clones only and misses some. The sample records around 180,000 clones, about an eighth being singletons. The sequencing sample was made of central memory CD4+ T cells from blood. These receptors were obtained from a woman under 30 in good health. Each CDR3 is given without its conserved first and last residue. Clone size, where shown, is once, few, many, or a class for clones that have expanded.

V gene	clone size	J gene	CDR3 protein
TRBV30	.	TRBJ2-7	AWSVRVAQSSYEQY
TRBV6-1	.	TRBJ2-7	ASSEARQAKTYEQY
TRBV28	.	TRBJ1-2	ASSSGTGAIYGYT
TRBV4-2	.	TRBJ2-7	ASSQGTGGDYEQY
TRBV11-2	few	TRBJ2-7	ASSQGASSSYEQY
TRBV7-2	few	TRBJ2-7	ASSYAGGVVAGVRSEQY
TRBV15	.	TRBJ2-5	ATSRVIAGGPRTQY
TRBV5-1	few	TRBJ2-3	ASSRVTDTQY
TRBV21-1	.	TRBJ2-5	ASSETTTLQETQY
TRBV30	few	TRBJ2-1	AWSDSNSYNEQF
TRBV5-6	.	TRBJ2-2	ASSPNSGRDSTGELF
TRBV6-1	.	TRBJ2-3	ASRLRGSTDTQY